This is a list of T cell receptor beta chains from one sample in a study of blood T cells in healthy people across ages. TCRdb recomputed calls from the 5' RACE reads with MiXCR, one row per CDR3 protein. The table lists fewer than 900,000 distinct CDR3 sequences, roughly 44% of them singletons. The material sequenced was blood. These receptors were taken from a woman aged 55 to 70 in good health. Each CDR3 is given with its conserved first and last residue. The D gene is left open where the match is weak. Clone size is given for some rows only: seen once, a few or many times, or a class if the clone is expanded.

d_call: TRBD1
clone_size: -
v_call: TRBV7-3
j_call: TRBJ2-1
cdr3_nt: TGTGCCAGCAGCCGTCCCCCAGGGGGACCTGGTAATGAGCAGTTCTTC
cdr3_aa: CASSRPPGGPGNEQFF

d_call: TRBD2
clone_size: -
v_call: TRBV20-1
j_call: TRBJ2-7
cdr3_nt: TGCAGTGCTAGAGAGTTAGCGGGAGGGCCTTTTGCCGAGCAGTACTTC
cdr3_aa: CSARELAGGPFAEQYF

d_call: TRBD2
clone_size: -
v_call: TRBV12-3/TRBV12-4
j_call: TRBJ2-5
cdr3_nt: TGTGCCAGCAGTATGGGGGGGGAAGAGACCCAGTACTTC
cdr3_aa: CASSMGGEETQYF

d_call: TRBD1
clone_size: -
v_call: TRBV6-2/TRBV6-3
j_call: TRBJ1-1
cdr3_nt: TGTGCCAGCAACCCGACAGGGTGGAACACTGAAGCTTTCTTT
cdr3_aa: CASNPTGWNTEAFF

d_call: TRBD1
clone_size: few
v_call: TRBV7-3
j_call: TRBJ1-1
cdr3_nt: TGTGCCAGCAGCCCAGACCCGGGACAGGGCACTGAAGCTTTCTTT
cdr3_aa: CASSPDPGQGTEAFF

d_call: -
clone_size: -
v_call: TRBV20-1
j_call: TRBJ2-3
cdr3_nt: TGCAGTGCTAGGCCAGTGGCGGGGACAGATACGCAGTATTTT
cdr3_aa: CSARPVAGTDTQYF

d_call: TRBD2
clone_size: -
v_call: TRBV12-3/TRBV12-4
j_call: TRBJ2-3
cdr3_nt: TGTGCCAGCAGTCCGAGAGCGGGAAAAGGGCCAGATACGCAGTATTTT
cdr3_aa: CASSPRAGKGPDTQYF

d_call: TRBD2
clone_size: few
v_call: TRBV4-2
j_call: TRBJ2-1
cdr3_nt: TGTGCCAGCAGCCAAGATTGGAGCGGGGATTACAATGAGCAGTTCTTC
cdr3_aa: CASSQDWSGDYNEQFF

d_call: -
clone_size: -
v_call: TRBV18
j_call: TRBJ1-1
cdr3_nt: TGTGCCAGCTCACCATCCCTCGGGAAAACTGAAGCTTTCTTT
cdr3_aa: CASSPSLGKTEAFF

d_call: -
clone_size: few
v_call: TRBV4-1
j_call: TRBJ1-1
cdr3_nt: TGCGCCAGCAGCCGGACAGAAAGTTTGAACACTGAAGCTTTCTTT
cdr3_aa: CASSRTESLNTEAFF

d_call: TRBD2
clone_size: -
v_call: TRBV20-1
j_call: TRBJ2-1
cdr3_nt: TGCAGTGCTAGAGACCCTTCTCAAGCTAGCGGGAGGTACAATGAGCAGTTCTTC
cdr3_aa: CSARDPSQASGRYNEQFF

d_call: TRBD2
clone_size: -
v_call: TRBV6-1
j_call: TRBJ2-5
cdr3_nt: TGTGCCAGCATCGTCTTAGGAGCGGGGGGGCCCGAGACCCAGTACTTC
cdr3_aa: CASIVLGAGGPETQYF

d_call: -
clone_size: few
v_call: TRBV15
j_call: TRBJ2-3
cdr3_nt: TGTGCCACCAGCAGAGGCGGGACCTCTAGCACAGATACGCAGTATTTT
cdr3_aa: CATSRGGTSSTDTQYF

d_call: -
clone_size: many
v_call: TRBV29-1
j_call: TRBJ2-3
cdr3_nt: TGCAGCGTTGTAGAGGATAGAGATACGCAGTATTTT
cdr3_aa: CSVVEDRDTQYF

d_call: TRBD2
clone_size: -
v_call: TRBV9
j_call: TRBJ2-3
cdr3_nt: TGTGCCAGCACCCCCCATGTAGCGGGCGATAACACAGATACGCAGTATTTT
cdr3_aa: CASTPHVAGDNTDTQYF

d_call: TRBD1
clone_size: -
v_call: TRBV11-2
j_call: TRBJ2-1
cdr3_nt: TGTGCCAGCAGCCTCCGACAGGGTGGTTACAATGAGCAGTTCTTC
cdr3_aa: CASSLRQGGYNEQFF

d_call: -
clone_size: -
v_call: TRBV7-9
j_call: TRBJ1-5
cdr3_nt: TGTGCCAGCAGCTTCAGGGGCCACAATCAGCCCCAGCATTTT
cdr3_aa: CASSFRGHNQPQHF

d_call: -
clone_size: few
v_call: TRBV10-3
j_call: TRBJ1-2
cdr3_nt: TGTGCCCCCCCCGCCCCAGGCAGTTATGGCTACACCTTC
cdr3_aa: CAPPAPGSYGYTF